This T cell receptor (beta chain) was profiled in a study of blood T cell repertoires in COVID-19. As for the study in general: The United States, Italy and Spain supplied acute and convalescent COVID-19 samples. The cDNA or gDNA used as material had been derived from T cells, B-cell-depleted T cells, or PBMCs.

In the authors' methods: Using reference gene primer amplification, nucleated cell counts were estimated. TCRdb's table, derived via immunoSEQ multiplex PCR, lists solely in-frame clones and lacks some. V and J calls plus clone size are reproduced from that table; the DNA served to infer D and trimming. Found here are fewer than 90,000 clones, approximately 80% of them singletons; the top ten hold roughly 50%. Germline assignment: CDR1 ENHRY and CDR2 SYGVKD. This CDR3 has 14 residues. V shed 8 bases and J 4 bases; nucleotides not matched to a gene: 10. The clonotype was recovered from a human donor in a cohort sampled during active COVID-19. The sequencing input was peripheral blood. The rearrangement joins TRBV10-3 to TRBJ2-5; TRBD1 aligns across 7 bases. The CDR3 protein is CAIRDGQAGETQYF. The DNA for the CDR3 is TGTGCCATCCGGGACGGACAGGCCGGAGAGACCCAGTACTTC.